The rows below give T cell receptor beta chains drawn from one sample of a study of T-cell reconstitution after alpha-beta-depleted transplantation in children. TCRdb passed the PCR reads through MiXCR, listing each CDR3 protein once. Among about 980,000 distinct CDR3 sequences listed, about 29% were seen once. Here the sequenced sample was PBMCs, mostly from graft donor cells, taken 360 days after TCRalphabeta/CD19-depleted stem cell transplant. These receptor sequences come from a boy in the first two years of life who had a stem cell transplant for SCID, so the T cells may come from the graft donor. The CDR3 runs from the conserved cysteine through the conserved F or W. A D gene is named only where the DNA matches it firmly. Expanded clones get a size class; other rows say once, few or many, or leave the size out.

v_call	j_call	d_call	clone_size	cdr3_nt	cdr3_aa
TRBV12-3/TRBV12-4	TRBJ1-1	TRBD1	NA	TGTGCCAGCAGACTCAGGACAGGGGGCGGTGGCACTGAAGCTTTCTTT	CASRLRTGGGGTEAFF
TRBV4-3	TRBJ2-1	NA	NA	TGCGCCAGCAGCCAAGAATCCCCGGCCCCTGGGAATGAGCAGTTCTTC	CASSQESPAPGNEQFF
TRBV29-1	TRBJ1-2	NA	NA	TGCAGCGTTGTGGCAGGGGCGGCCAACTATGGCTACACCTTC	CSVVAGAANYGYTF
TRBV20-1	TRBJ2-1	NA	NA	TGCAGTGTTGTGAAGGCCTCTCCCCACAATGAGCAGTTCTTC	CSVVKASPHNEQFF
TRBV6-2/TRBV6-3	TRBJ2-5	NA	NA	TGTGCCAGCAATTCCTTCTTGGGCAGGAAGTACCAAGAGACCCAGTACTTC	CASNSFLGRKYQETQYF
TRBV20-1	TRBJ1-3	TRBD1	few	TGCAGTGCTAGAGATATGACAGGGGGAGCAAACACCATATATTTT	CSARDMTGGANTIYF
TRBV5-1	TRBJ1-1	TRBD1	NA	TGCGCCAGCAGCTTGGCTGGACAGGGCACTGAAGCTTTCTTT	CASSLAGQGTEAFF
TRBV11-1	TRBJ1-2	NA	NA	TGTGCCAGCAGCTTAAGCCCCTCTATCAACTATGGCTACACCTTC	CASSLSPSINYGYTF
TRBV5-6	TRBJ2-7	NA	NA	TGTGCCAGCAGCCGGGGAGACGTCTCCTACGAGCAGTACTTC	CASSRGDVSYEQYF
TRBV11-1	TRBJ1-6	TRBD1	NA	TGTGCCAGCAGCTTAGCTTCCGTTCGGGACAGCTATAATTCACCCCTCCACTTT	CASSLASVRDSYNSPLHF
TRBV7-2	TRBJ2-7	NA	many	TGTGCCAGCAGCTTAGACAGAGCCGCATACGAGCAGTACTTC	CASSLDRAAYEQYF
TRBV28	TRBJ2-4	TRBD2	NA	TGTGCCAGCAGCTCCCCCAGCGGGGGGGCCGCCAAAAACATTCAGTACTTC	CASSSPSGGAAKNIQYF
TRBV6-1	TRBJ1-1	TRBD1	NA	TGTGCCAGCATCAAAGGGGGCGCGAACACTGAAGCTTTCTTT	CASIKGGANTEAFF
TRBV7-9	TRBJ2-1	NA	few	TGTGCCAGCAGCTTCCGGGACTCCTACTACAATGAGCAGTTCTTC	CASSFRDSYYNEQFF
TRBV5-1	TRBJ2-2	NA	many	TGCGCCAGCAGCTTGGTGCCAGGGACCCACACCGGGGAGCTGTTTTTT	CASSLVPGTHTGELFF
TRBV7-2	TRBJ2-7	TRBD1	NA	TGTGCCAGCAGCTTATGGGGACAGGGGGTCCCCTACGAGCAGTACTTC	CASSLWGQGVPYEQYF